One sample yielded the 29 T cell receptor beta chains listed below, sequenced in a study of shared clonotypes between healthy human individuals. Sequencing used immunoSEQ multiplex PCR; TCRdb keeps in-frame clones, though not all of them. This table holds about 2.4 million clones, approximately 94% found once. Sequenced input: naive CD4+ T cells from PBMCs. The subset here: CD45RA+ positively selected. Every receptor here comes from a man aged 18 to 29 in good health. Some clones in this sample may be carry-over from other donors' samples.

The chain couples TRBV28 to TRBJ2-5; D perhaps matches TRBD1 (6 bases). CDR3 length: 14 amino acids. V was cut by 5 bases and J by 6 bases, with 16 bases left in between. Germline CDR1 and CDR2: MDHEN and SYDVKM. The CDR3 DNA reads as TGTGCCAGCAGTCGCCGCCACAGGGATCAGACCCAGTACTTC. As protein: CASSRRHRDQTQYF. The variable domain in full, completed from reference TRBV28 and TRBJ2-5, reads DVKVTQSSRYLVKRTGEKVFLECVQDMDHENMFWYRQDPGLGLRLIYFSYDVKMKEKGDIPEGYSVSREKKERFSLILESASTNQTSMYLCASSRRHRDQTQYFGPGTRLLVL.

On this clone: The sample holds other DNA sequences that translate to the same CDR3. The chain joins TRBV5-1 to TRBJ1-5; 7 bases align to TRBD1. J was trimmed by 3 bases and V by 0 bases; bases with no gene match: 3. This CDR3 region has 15 residues. CDR1 is SGHRS, CDR2 YFSETQ, per germline. In DNA, the CDR3 is TGCGCCAGCAGCTTGGGGACAGGCTACAATCAGCCCCAGCATTTT. Protein: CASSLGTGYNQPQHF.

This sequence joins TRBV20-1 and TRBJ1-2; D not certain. The CDR3 is 9 amino acids. Trimming removed 7 bases at V and 5 bases at J, with 5 bases between. Germline-derived CDR1 and CDR2 are DFQATT and SNEGSKA (reference sequence). CDR3 nucleotide sequence: TGCAGTGAAGAGTATGGCTACACCTTC. Its translation: CSEEYGYTF.

The genes are TRBV5-4 and TRBJ2-2, with D unclear. The V gene lost 1 base and the J gene lost 0 bases, with 13 bases spanning the gap. CDR3 length: 17 residues. Germline lookup yields CDR1 SGHNT and CDR2 YYREEE (reference sequence). The CDR3 sequence is CASSLWVDSANTGELFF. CDR3 coding DNA: TGTGCCAGCAGCTTGTGGGTTGATTCGGCGAACACCGGGGAGCTGTTTTTT.

The V gene is TRBV19, the J gene TRBJ2-1; D is uncertain. The CDR3 spans 11 residues. Germline CDR1 and CDR2: LNHDA and SQIVND (reference sequence). Trimming took off 4 bases at V and 14 bases at J, with 12 bases between the two ends. The CDR3 here is CASSNLRAKFF. The DNA of the CDR3 is TGTGCCAGTAGTAATCTGCGAGCAAAGTTCTTC.

The chain uses TRBV7-8 and TRBJ2-7; 7 bases match TRBD1. The ends lost 5 bases at V and 0 bases at J; junction bases unmatched: 19. This CDR3 comprises 19 residues. Per germline, CDR1 SGHVS and CDR2 FQNEAQ. Here the CDR3 reads CASSPQSDRSGARSYEQYF. CDR3 nucleotide sequence: TGTGCCAGCAGCCCGCAATCGGACAGGAGTGGTGCACGCTCCTACGAGCAGTACTTC.

This clone was counted a single time. The J gene is TRBJ1-3, the V gene TRBV7-8, with no clear D. Germline V gene data show CDR1 as SGHVS and CDR2 as FQNEAQ. Deletions cut 5 bases from V and 0 bases from J, with 17 bases between. The length of the CDR3 is 17 residues. CDR3: CASSRLGGMNSGNTIYF. CDR3 in DNA: TGTGCCAGCAGCAGACTTGGCGGGATGAACTCTGGAAACACCATATATTTT.

The chain recombines TRBV30 with TRBJ2-5; D uncertain. The J call is in doubt because the DNA end fits TRBJ2-7 better. In germline, CDR1 is GTSNPN, CDR2 SVGIG (reference sequence). The length of the CDR3 is 13 residues. DNA for the CDR3: TGTGCCTGGAGTGTAAGGGTAGAGAGCGAGCAGTACTTC. Residues: CAWSVRVESEQYF.

J is TRBJ2-1 and V is TRBV5-1; possibly TRBD1 for D (6 bases). The V end lost 4 bases, the J end lost 9 bases, and 17 bases lay between the germline ends. The V gene's germline CDR1 is SGHRS and CDR2 YFSETQ. The CDR3 is 14 residues long. The CDR3 region has the DNA TGCGCCAGCAGCCCCGGGCCTCGCAGGGGTGAGCAGTTCTTC. Protein sequence: CASSPGPRRGEQFF.

This chain uses TRBV5-1 with TRBJ2-1; 8 positions agree with TRBD2. Losses at the gene ends were 10 bases for V and 6 bases for J; bases not matched to a gene: 12. Germline values: CDR1 SGHRS, CDR2 YFSETQ. The length of the CDR3 is 14 residues. The CDR3 loop is CAPRAGVSINEQFF. The CDR3 DNA follows: TGCGCCCCCCGAGCGGGAGTCTCCATCAATGAGCAGTTCTTC.

The V and J genes are TRBV4-3 and TRBJ2-1; 8 nucleotides align to TRBD2. This CDR3 region has 17 residues. CDR1 LGHNA and CDR2 YSLEER come from the germline V gene. The V segment lost 3 bases and the J segment 8 bases; nucleotides outside the gene matches: 15. CDR3 coding DNA: TGCGCCAGCAGCCAGGATAAATCTAGCGGGTTTACCGATGAGCAGTTCTTC. Translating gives CASSQDKSSGFTDEQFF.

The chain couples TRBV6-5 to TRBJ2-7, with 7 positions matching TRBD1. CDR1 is MNHEY, CDR2 SVGAGI, per germline. This CDR3 is built from 12 residues. The V and J ends lost 5 bases and 5 bases, in that order; junction bases with no gene match: 3. CDR3 bases: TGTGCCAGCAGTGCGACAGGGCACGAGCAGTACTTC. Protein sequence: CASSATGHEQYF.

The chain couples TRBV20-1 to TRBJ2-7; D possibly corresponds to TRBD2 (5 bases). Germline V gene lookup returns CDR1 DFQATT and CDR2 SNEGSKA (reference sequence). CDR3 length: 11 residues. Trimming shortened V by 6 bases and J by 4 bases, and 10 bases separated the two germline ends. The CDR3 sequence: CSAWRRYEQYF. In nucleotides, the CDR3 is TGCAGTGCCTGGAGGCGGTACGAGCAGTACTTC.

In regard to this clone: Additional DNA sequences in this sample encode the identical CDR3. The chain uses TRBV7-2 and TRBJ1-1, with D perhaps matching TRBD1 (6 bases). CDR1 and CDR2 (germline): SGHTA, FQGNSA. The CDR3 spans 14 residues. V dropped 1 base and J dropped 2 bases, with 8 bases sitting between them. As DNA, the CDR3 is TGTGCCAGCAGCTTAGTACAGGGAAACACTGAAGCTTTCTTT. Translating gives CASSLVQGNTEAFF.

V is TRBV11-1 and J is TRBJ2-6; D perhaps matches TRBD1 (6 bases). Trimming shortened V by 6 bases and J by 3 bases, and 18 bases separated the two germline ends. The CDR3 extends over 17 amino acids. Germline V gene lookup returns CDR1 SGHAT and CDR2 FQDESV (reference sequence). Written as DNA, the CDR3 is TGTGCCAGCAGTTTTCTCCCTCAGGGGCTTGGGGCCAACGTCCTGACTTTC. It encodes CASSFLPQGLGANVLTF.

The chain combines TRBV9 with TRBJ2-2; 11 bases fit TRBD2. CDR1 and CDR2 from the germline V gene are SGDLS and YYNGEE. The CDR3 has 17 amino acids. With V trimmed by 2 bases and J by 3 bases, 6 bases remained unmatched. The CDR3 protein is CASSVSSGRTDTGELFF. CDR3 sequence (DNA): TGTGCCAGCAGCGTCTCTAGCGGGAGGACGGACACCGGGGAGCTGTTTTTT.

This clone was picked up one time. The V call is TRBV28, the J call TRBJ2-3, with 9 bases matching TRBD2. The trim removed 3 bases at V and 6 bases at J, leaving 7 bases unmatched. Germline loops: CDR1 MDHEN, CDR2 SYDVKM. The CDR3 is made up of 15 amino acids. This CDR3 reads CASSFLVAGADTQYF. DNA for the CDR3: TGTGCCAGCAGTTTTTTGGTAGCGGGAGCCGATACGCAGTATTTT. Complete variable domain (other parts from reference TRBV28 and TRBJ2-3): DVKVTQSSRYLVKRTGEKVFLECVQDMDHENMFWYRQDPGLGLRLIYFSYDVKMKEKGDIPEGYSVSREKKERFSLILESASTNQTSMYLCASSFLVAGADTQYFGPGTRLTVL.

V is TRBV19 and J is TRBJ2-7, with TRBD2 identical over 15 bases. Unmatched junction bases numbered 10, after V lost 4 bases and J lost 3 bases. This CDR3 has 18 amino acids. Germline-derived CDR1 and CDR2 are LNHDA and SQIVND (reference sequence). CDR3 sequence: CASSTPPGLAGGSYEQYF. DNA for the CDR3: TGTGCCAGTAGTACCCCCCCGGGACTAGCGGGAGGCAGCTACGAGCAGTACTTC.

V gene TRBV29-1 combines with J gene TRBJ1-1, with TRBD1 matching 8 bases. Germline trimming cut 6 bases from V and 5 bases from J; bases unmatched to any gene: 8. The CDR3 runs to 13 residues. CDR1 is SQVTM and CDR2 is ANQGSEA in the germline V gene. CDR3 nucleotides: TGCAGCGTGACACAGGGGGGCCGAACTGAAGCTTTCTTT. The encoded protein is CSVTQGGRTEAFF. The variable domain in full, with the rest retrieved from reference TRBV29-1 and TRBJ1-1, is SAVISQKPSRDICQRGTSLTIQCQVDSQVTMMFWYRQQPGQSLTLIATANQGSEATYESGFVIDKFPISRPNLTFSTLTVSNMSPEDSSIYLCSVTQGGRTEAFFGQGTRLTVV.

The rearrangement links TRBV4-2 to TRBJ1-5; D gene ambiguous. The germline V gene encodes CDR1 LGHNA and CDR2 YNFKEQ. The CDR3 has 18 residues. V was trimmed by 3 bases and J by 0 bases, leaving 18 bases between them. The CDR3 reads CASSQTLVAEYSNQPQHF. For the CDR3, the DNA is TGTGCCAGCAGCCAGACCCTAGTGGCAGAGTATAGCAATCAGCCCCAGCATTTT.

CDR3 protein: CASSLVPGIDSPLHF. The CDR3, as DNA: TGTGCCAGCAGCTTAGTTCCGGGGATAGATTCACCCCTCCACTTT. The chain joins TRBV11-2 to TRBJ1-6; D is uncertain. Germline V CDR1 and CDR2: SGHAT, FQNNGV. There are 15 residues in the CDR3. V was pared by 1 base and J by 8 bases, with 12 bases between.

This clone was detected once. V gene TRBV30 combines with J gene TRBJ1-4; 7 nucleotides align to TRBD1. The V gene's germline CDR1 is GTSNPN and CDR2 SVGIG (reference sequence). This CDR3 contains 14 residues. V shed 1 base and J 8 bases; nucleotides not matched to a gene: 7. The CDR3 sequence: CAWSAGTAAEKLFF. In DNA form, the CDR3 reads TGTGCCTGGAGTGCCGGGACAGCCGCCGAAAAACTGTTTTTT.

This CDR3 reads CASSSLGTGDLETQYF. The CDR3 DNA is TGTGCCAGCAGCTCTTTGGGGACAGGGGATTTGGAGACCCAGTACTTC. The rearrangement joins TRBV5-6 to TRBJ2-5; 10 bases are a match to TRBD1. V shed 3 bases and J 5 bases; nucleotides not matched to a gene: 10. The CDR3 has 16 amino acids. Germline V gene sequence: CDR1 SGHDT, CDR2 YYEEEE.

This chain links TRBV7-3 with TRBJ2-2, with TRBD1 identical over 7 bases. The germline gives CDR1 SGHTA, CDR2 FQGTGA. The CDR3 contains 17 residues. After removal of 6 bases from V and 5 bases from J, the junction contained 15 bases not matched to a gene. CDR3 in amino acids: CASSSRQGPPGTGELFF. DNA of the CDR3: TGTGCCAGCAGTTCGCGACAGGGCCCCCCGGGGACCGGGGAGCTGTTTTTT.

In this sample, this clone turned up once. The same CDR3 is also encoded by other DNA sequences in this sample. The chain has TRBV7-3 and TRBJ1-1; D is unclear. Germline CDR1 and CDR2: SGHTA and FQGTGA. V was pared by 2 bases and J by 5 bases, with 9 bases between. The CDR3 consists of 13 residues. The CDR3 DNA sequence: TGTGCCAGCAGCTTAGGTCTGGGGACTGAAGCTTTCTTT. Amino acids: CASSLGLGTEAFF.

The chain recombines TRBV5-1 with TRBJ2-1; 15 nucleotides line up with TRBD2. The CDR3 length is 20 residues. Germline V gene sequence: CDR1 SGHRS, CDR2 YFSETQ. Losses at the gene ends were 1 base for V and 2 bases for J; bases not matched to a gene: 10. The CDR3 region is CASSLPPGLAGGGAYNEQFF. CDR3 sequence (DNA): TGCGCCAGCAGCTTGCCCCCGGGACTAGCGGGAGGTGGGGCCTACAATGAGCAGTTCTTC.

With respect to this clone: Distinct nucleotide sequences in the sample also encode this CDR3. The chain couples TRBV5-1 to TRBJ2-5; D not certain. The last part of the DNA fits TRBJ2-7 better; the J call may be wrong. Germline V gene data show CDR1 as SGHRS and CDR2 as YFSETQ. The length of the CDR3 is 12 residues. In nucleotides, the CDR3 is TGCGCCAGCAGCTTGGACTTTTACGAGCAGTACTTC. It codes for CASSLDFYEQYF.

This chain links TRBV5-1 with TRBJ2-7; D might be TRBD2 (6 bases). Trimming removed 4 bases at V and 2 bases at J, with 22 bases between. The CDR3 covers 17 residues. Germline values: CDR1 SGHRS, CDR2 YFSETQ. As DNA, the CDR3 is TGCGCCAGCAGCCCCCCGGGGGTGGGTTATAACCCCTACGAGCAGTACTTC. It specifies CASSPPGVGYNPYEQYF.

The chain joins TRBV28 to TRBJ1-2, with a weak D call TRBD1 (6 bases). The germline gives CDR1 MDHEN, CDR2 SYDVKM. Trimming took 3 bases from V and 3 from J, leaving 11 bases between them. This CDR3 is built from 14 residues. The CDR3 nucleotides read TGTGCCAGCAGTTTTACAGGGAAGGACTATGGCTACACCTTC. Encoded protein: CASSFTGKDYGYTF.